This is a list of T cell receptor beta chains from one sample in a study of T cell changes during pregnancy in multiple sclerosis. This table comes from immunoSEQ multiplex PCR, and its TCRdb copy is limited to in-frame clones, with some not included. The repertoire holds 42,000 or so clones, with 90% as singletons. The specimen was CD8+ T cells from peripheral blood mononuclear cells, collected in the first trimester of pregnancy. All receptors come from a female donor with multiple sclerosis, enrolled in a pregnancy study. The CDR3 runs from the conserved cysteine through the conserved F or W. Fields, in order: J gene, clone size, D gene, V gene, CDR3 protein, CDR3 DNA. A D gene is named only where the DNA matches it firmly. The listing skips clone size in some rows; elsewhere it reads once, few, many or a size class.

>TRBJ2-1|once|-|TRBV5-1
CASSFIREESYNEQFF
TGCGCCAGCAGCTTCATTCGGGAAGAGTCCTACAATGAGCAGTTCTTC
>TRBJ2-7|-|TRBD1|TRBV7-9
CASSVGQGTHEQYF
TGTGCCAGCAGCGTGGGACAGGGTACGCACGAGCAGTACTTC
>TRBJ1-1|-|-|TRBV5-6
CASSSRTENMNTEAFF
TGTGCCAGCAGCTCGAGGACAGAGAACATGAACACTGAAGCTTTCTTT
>TRBJ2-7|-|TRBD1|TRBV28
CASSAGTVYSYEQYF
TGTGCCAGCAGCGCCGGGACAGTATATTCCTACGAGCAGTACTTC
>TRBJ1-2|-|-|TRBV6-1
CASPGIGYTF
TGTGCCAGTCCAGGGATTGGCTACACCTTC
>TRBJ1-1|-|-|TRBV6-1
CASSGRETENTEAFF
TGTGCCAGCAGTGGGAGAGAGACAGAGAACACTGAAGCTTTCTTT
>TRBJ1-5|-|-|TRBV11-2
CASSLGTGFGQPQHF
TGTGCCAGCAGCTTAGGAACAGGGTTCGGTCAGCCCCAGCATTTT
>TRBJ2-7|-|-|TRBV27
CASSPTLKGDEQYF
TGTGCCAGCAGTCCGACGCTAAAGGGGGACGAGCAGTACTTC
>TRBJ2-7|-|TRBD2|TRBV5-5
CASRQVGGGYEQYF
TGTGCCAGCAGACAAGTTGGGGGGGGCTACGAGCAGTACTTC
>TRBJ1-1|-|-|TRBV4-2
CASSQGLDTEAFF
TGTGCCAGCAGCCAAGGACTTGACACTGAAGCTTTCTTT
>TRBJ1-2|-|-|TRBV6-5
CASSPGYGYTF
TGTGCCAGCAGCCCAGGGTACGGCTACACCTTC
>TRBJ2-3|-|-|TRBV19
CASSIGGDNTDTQYF
TGTGCCAGTAGTATCGGAGGAGATAACACAGATACGCAGTATTTT
>TRBJ2-5|-|-|TRBV2
CASRQVSETQYF
TGTGCCAGCAGACAGGTTTCGGAGACCCAGTACTTC
>TRBJ1-2|-|-|TRBV19
CASRMAGNYGYTF
TGTGCCAGTAGGATGGCGGGTAACTATGGCTACACCTTC
>TRBJ2-1|-|-|TRBV11-2
CASSPSRGDDNEQFF
TGTGCCAGCAGCCCGAGCCGGGGTGACGACAATGAGCAGTTCTTC
>TRBJ1-1|-|TRBD1|TRBV11-2
CASSFPGTGVQLNTEAFF
TGTGCCAGCAGCTTCCCCGGGACAGGGGTTCAATTGAACACTGAAGCTTTCTTT
>TRBJ2-6|-|-|TRBV4-2
CASSQDGDFSGANVLTF
TGTGCCAGCAGCCAAGATGGGGACTTTTCTGGGGCCAACGTCCTGACTTTC
>TRBJ1-1|-|-|TRBV19
CASSGRGGTEAFF
TGTGCCAGTAGTGGGAGAGGGGGCACTGAAGCTTTCTTT
>TRBJ2-3|-|-|TRBV29-1
CSVEARGLGTDTQYF
TGCAGCGTTGAAGCCAGGGGATTGGGCACAGATACGCAGTATTTT
>TRBJ2-6|-|TRBD1|TRBV7-9
CATSPGGSNVLTF
TGTGCCACCTCGCCAGGGGGTTCCAACGTCCTGACTTTC
>TRBJ2-3|-|-|TRBV21-1
CASSKGTSGSTDTQYF
TGTGCCAGCAGCAAAGGGACTAGCGGTAGCACAGATACGCAGTATTTT
>TRBJ2-1|once|-|TRBV11-3
CASSLVGSGNNEQFF
TGTGCCAGCAGCTTAGTAGGTAGCGGCAACAATGAGCAGTTCTTC
>TRBJ2-1|few|-|TRBV27
CASSLWQGNNEQFF
TGTGCCAGCAGTTTATGGCAGGGGAACAATGAGCAGTTCTTC
>TRBJ1-6|-|-|TRBV7-6
CASSQEGDSPLHF
TGTGCCAGCAGCCAAGAGGGGGATTCACCCCTCCACTTT
>TRBJ2-7|-|-|TRBV19
CASGPPSEQYF
TGTGCCAGTGGCCCCCCCTCCGAGCAGTACTTC
>TRBJ1-2|few|-|TRBV9
CASSVAGGYTF
TGTGCCAGCAGCGTAGCGGGGGGCTACACCTTC
>TRBJ2-3|few|-|TRBV5-6
CASSLQGQGNTDTQYF
TGTGCCAGCAGCTTGCAGGGGCAGGGGAACACAGATACGCAGTATTTT
>TRBJ2-7|-|-|TRBV6-1
CASSEFPYSAGRYEQYF
TGTGCCAGCAGTGAGTTCCCCTACTCGGCTGGGAGGTACGAGCAGTACTTC
>TRBJ2-1|-|TRBD1|TRBV27
CASSFGQGAYNEQFF
TGTGCCAGCAGTTTCGGACAGGGGGCTTACAATGAGCAGTTCTTC
>TRBJ2-7|-|TRBD2|TRBV4-2
CASSQDSPFYILAGGSYEQYF
TGTGCCAGCAGCCAAGATTCCCCCTTTTATATACTAGCGGGAGGGTCCTACGAGCAGTACTTC
>TRBJ1-5|-|-|TRBV29-1
CSLNQPQHF
TGCAGCCTAAATCAGCCCCAGCATTTT
>TRBJ2-1|-|TRBD1|TRBV11-3
CASSSQTNRGRDYNEQFF
TGTGCCAGCAGCTCGCAGACCAACAGGGGAAGGGACTACAATGAGCAGTTCTTC